This T cell receptor beta chain was sequenced in a study of blood T cell repertoires in COVID-19 (TCRdb year 2020). A note on the overall study: Collaborator samples came from the United States, Italy and Spain and covered acute and convalescent phases of COVID-19. The prospective study material was composed of cDNA or gDNA derived from T cells, B-cell-depleted T cells, or PBMCs. The dataset comprised deeply sampled blood TCRbeta repertoires from subjects exposed to, actively infected with, or recovered from COVID-19. A freely available public database, intended as a resource for researchers studying the immune response to SARS-CoV-2, is where the repertoires were released. Samples came from the ongoing ImmuneRACE study (first 160 participants) plus 1,254 subjects from 6 global collaborators. Sample metadata almost always included a de-identified subject ID, COVID-19 status, age in years and sex. HLA class I and class II types, where available, came from metadata supplied by the sample provider rather than from assay-based typing. The paper's findings and limits, for the study overall: How much clinical and demographic metadata was included differed by source and by participant, and the metadata was provided uncurated.

One collaborating source in Seattle enrolled patients while the patients were actively infected and followed the patients over time throughout the course of disease. Each collaborating institution followed its own protocols to collect whole blood in K2EDTA tubes. Collaborator samples were shipped for TCRbeta analysis as frozen whole blood, isolated PBMCs, or DNA extracted from either sample type. TCRbeta CDR3 regions were amplified from genomic DNA by means of the immunoSEQ Assay, a bias-controlled multiplex PCR. Concerning the study's data processing: The number of nucleated cells in each sample was estimated from the amplification of reference gene primers within the assay. Sequence reads were collapsed and filtered to measure the absolute abundance of every unique TCRbeta CDR3 rearrangement. For each sample, productive Simpson clonality was calculated as the square root of Simpson's diversity index across productive rearrangements. As stored in TCRdb, this immuneACCESS dataset retains in-frame rearrangements with V and J assigned. A fraction of the clones does not appear; measured against another copy, unresolved V genes explain less than half of the discrepancy, and the remainder lacks a known reason. V and J calls and clone size come straight from that table; D and trimming were deduced from the DNA. This sample comprises under 100,000 clones, around 90% of them detected only once. Clones ranked in the top ten supply 5.2% of the sample.

To note about this clone: This clone's antigen is unknown. Base qualities are not at hand, and no much larger clone is one base apart.

CDR1 MNHEY and CDR2 SVGAGI are derived from the germline V gene. Trimming leaves V shorter by 4 bases and J shorter by 9 bases, with the junction holding 15 bases beyond the gene matches. Taken from cysteine to phenylalanine, the CDR3 has 16 residues. Only the CDR3 region is kept as DNA, spanning 48 bases read in frame from base 1. The sample comprised peripheral blood. This receptor was obtained from a man aged 55-75 years with COVID-19, enrolled during active disease. The chain uses TRBV6-5 and TRBJ1-2, with 9 bases matching TRBD1. The DNA sequence is TGTGCCAGCAGTTCACGGACAGGGGCGGGTATAGTAAGCTACACCTTC. It is translated as CASSSRTGAGIVSYTF.